This T cell receptor beta chain was captured by sequencing in a study of blood T cell repertoires in COVID-19. At the level of the study: The United States, Italy and Spain supplied acute and convalescent COVID-19 samples. PBMCs, B-cell-depleted T cells, or T cells provided the cDNA or gDNA that made up the material.

The CDR3 loop spans 15 amino acids. V was clipped by 5 bases and J by 3 bases; unmatched bases: 4. The germline CDR1 and CDR2 sequences are MDHEN and SYDVKM. Original methodology: Amplification of reference gene primers provided the estimated nucleated cell counts. Sequencing was performed with immunoSEQ multiplex PCR; in TCRdb, only in-frame clones are kept and a portion is missing. V and J calls and clone size are as listed in that table; D and trimming were resolved from the DNA. The sample holds over 150,000 clones; about 86% are singletons and the top ten take roughly 7%. This TCR was sampled from a man aged 45-60 years with active or convalescent COVID-19. This rearrangement joins TRBV28 to TRBJ1-4, with TRBD1 matching 9 bases. Sequencing was performed on peripheral blood. The CDR3 spells CASSVQGAANEKLFF. The CDR3 region has the DNA TGTGCCAGCAGTGTACAGGGGGCAGCTAATGAAAAACTGTTTTTT.